Below are 5 T cell receptor beta chains sequenced from a single sample in a study of blood T cell repertoires in COVID-19. Sequencing used immunoSEQ multiplex PCR; TCRdb keeps in-frame clones, though not all of them. Seen here are roughly 140,000 clones, around 80% observed once, and the top ten hold about 1.8%. The sample consisted of peripheral blood. Source of these receptors: a woman between 55 and 75 years old with acute or convalescent COVID-19.

The rearrangement links TRBV7-9 to TRBJ1-2; D call uncertain. The CDR3 is 13 residues long. The germline V gene encodes CDR1 SEHNR and CDR2 FQNEAQ (reference sequence). The V and J ends lost 5 bases and 6 bases respectively, with 13 bases between them. CDR3 residues: CASSEGLGNGYTF. In nucleotides, the CDR3 is TGTGCCAGCAGCGAGGGCCTTGGGAATGGCTACACCTTC.

V and J are TRBV7-9 and TRBJ2-5; no reliable D call. The V end was cut by 4 bases, the J end by 5 bases, with 8 bases between. This CDR3 comprises 12 residues. Looked up from germline, CDR1 is SEHNR and CDR2 is FQNEAQ (reference sequence). The CDR3: CASSSFGETQYF. CDR3 in DNA: TGTGCCAGCAGCTCCTTCGGGGAGACCCAGTACTTC.

This clone was detected only a few times. The chain employs TRBV19 and TRBJ2-1; 7 bases line up with TRBD1. J lost 8 bases, V lost 4 bases, and 8 bases had no gene match. The CDR3 is 14 residues long. The germline CDR1 and CDR2 sequences are LNHDA and SQIVND (reference sequence). The CDR3: CASSRDRQGDEQFF. The DNA for the CDR3 is TGTGCCAGTAGTAGGGACAGACAGGGCGATGAGCAGTTCTTC.

The chain links TRBV7-3 to TRBJ2-1; D is possibly TRBD2 (6 bases). The length of the CDR3 is 16 residues. Per germline, CDR1 SGHTA and CDR2 FQGTGA. V dropped 3 bases and J dropped 2 bases, with 14 bases sitting between them. CDR3 nucleotide sequence: TGTGCCAGCAGCTTCAAGGGCGGGATCGCCTACAATGAGCAGTTCTTC. Amino acids: CASSFKGGIAYNEQFF. Variable domain in full (rest from reference TRBV7-3 and TRBJ2-1): GAGVSQTPSNKVTEKGKYVELRCDPISGHTALYWYRQSLGQGPEFLIYFQGTGAADDSGLPNDRFFAVRPEGSVSTLKIQRTERGDSAVYLCASSFKGGIAYNEQFFGPGTRLTVL.

The V call is TRBV27, the J call TRBJ2-5; D remains unclear. V lost 3 bases and J 3 bases, leaving 8 bases between the germline ends. Germline V gives CDR1 MNHEY, CDR2 SMNVEV (reference sequence). The CDR3 is 13 residues long. The CDR3 is CASSFLGEETQYF. For the CDR3, the DNA is TGTGCCAGCAGTTTTCTTGGAGAAGAGACCCAGTACTTC.